This entry lists 28 T cell receptor beta chains sequenced from one sample in a study of cytomegalovirus exposure and HLA in healthy donors. PCR was performed using 60 Vbeta and 13 Jbeta primers. Method: immunoSEQ multiplex PCR; TCRdb's copy keeps in-frame clones and lacks some. Found here are 100,000 or so clones, roughly 71% of them singletons; the top ten hold roughly 11%. Input material: PBMCs. These receptors were taken from a man in his forties in good health and CMV-seropositive.

The chain has TRBV4-3 and TRBJ2-1, with TRBD2 identical over 11 bases. The germline gives CDR1 LGHNA, CDR2 YSLEER. The trim removed 4 bases at V and 2 bases at J, leaving 7 bases unmatched. The CDR3 runs 17 residues. DNA of the CDR3: TGCGCCAGCAGCCGGGAGACTAGCGGGACGCCCTACAATGAGCAGTTCTTC. Translated, it gives CASSRETSGTPYNEQFF.

The gene calls are TRBV29-1 and TRBJ1-4; tentative D call: TRBD1 (6 bases). The CDR3 has 14 residues. The ends were cut back, 0 bases at V and 9 bases at J, with 14 bases in the middle. Looked up from germline, CDR1 is SQVTM and CDR2 is ANQGSEA. CDR3 DNA sequence: TGCAGCGTTGAAGAGATAACAGGGAGTAAAAAACTGTTTTTT. Encoded protein: CSVEEITGSKKLFF. Variable domain in full (rest from reference TRBV29-1 and TRBJ1-4): SAVISQKPSRDICQRGTSLTIQCQVDSQVTMMFWYRQQPGQSLTLIATANQGSEATYESGFVIDKFPISRPNLTFSTLTVSNMSPEDSSIYLCSVEEITGSKKLFFGSGTQLSVL.

The V and J genes are TRBV30 and TRBJ1-2; D possibly corresponds to TRBD1 (6 bases). There are 14 residues in the CDR3. Germline CDR1 and CDR2: GTSNPN and SVGIG (reference sequence). V was clipped by 2 bases and J by 4 bases, with 14 bases between them. Here the CDR3 DNA reads TGTGCCTGGAGTTCTAATACAGGGTTCTATGGCTACACCTTC. Encoded protein: CAWSSNTGFYGYTF. Full variable domain (rest looked up from reference TRBV30 and TRBJ1-2): SQTIHQWPATLVQPVGSPLSLECTVEGTSNPNLYWYRQAAGRGLQLLFYSVGIGQISSEVPQNLSASRPQDRQFILSSKKLLLSDSGFYLCAWSSNTGFYGYTFGSGTRLTVV.

The rearrangement uses TRBV28 and TRBJ2-1; 12 nucleotides line up with TRBD2. With 5 bases clipped from V and 5 bases from J, the junction kept 4 bases outside the gene matches. The CDR3 extends over 15 amino acids. CDR1 is MDHEN, CDR2 SYDVKM, per germline. CDR3 amino acids: CASSPRLAGDNEQFF. In DNA, the CDR3 is TGTGCCAGCAGTCCTCGACTAGCGGGAGACAATGAGCAGTTCTTC.

The gene calls are TRBV25-1 and TRBJ2-5; 7 bases are a match to TRBD2. The CDR3 runs to 15 residues. Trimming removed 5 bases from V and 5 bases from J; junction bases left unmatched: 11. In germline, CDR1 is MGHDK, CDR2 SYGVNS. The CDR3 is CASSLFAGASETQYF. For the CDR3, the DNA is TGTGCCAGCAGTCTTTTCGCGGGAGCGTCGGAGACCCAGTACTTC.

The rearrangement uses TRBV4-2 and TRBJ2-7; D might be TRBD2 (7 bases). Germline values: CDR1 LGHNA, CDR2 YNFKEQ. The CDR3 totals 15 residues. Trimming pared 4 bases from V and 2 bases from J, leaving 15 bases between. The CDR3 coding sequence is TGTGCCAGCAGCCCAAGGGGGGGCGGGGCCTACGAGCAGTACTTC. Its translation: CASSPRGGGAYEQYF.

The V and J genes are TRBV29-1 and TRBJ1-5, with a tentative D call TRBD1 (5 bases). Germline CDR1 and CDR2: SQVTM and ANQGSEA. This CDR3 comprises 13 residues. V was trimmed by 7 bases and J by 5 bases, leaving 15 bases between them. The CDR3 DNA reads TGCAGCGCGGGGGACGGAGGACATCAGCCCCAGCATTTT. It encodes CSAGDGGHQPQHF. Using reference TRBV29-1 and TRBJ1-5 for the parts outside the CDR3, the full variable domain is SAVISQKPSRDICQRGTSLTIQCQVDSQVTMMFWYRQQPGQSLTLIATANQGSEATYESGFVIDKFPISRPNLTFSTLTVSNMSPEDSSIYLCSAGDGGHQPQHFGDGTRLSIL.

V is TRBV7-8 and J is TRBJ2-7; D is uncertain. Germline CDR1 reads SGHVS; CDR2 reads FQNEAQ. The CDR3 runs 13 residues. Trimming took off 1 base at V and 3 bases at J, with 7 bases between the two ends. CDR3 protein: CASSLGLNYEQYV. CDR3 in DNA: TGTGCCAGCAGCTTAGGCTTGAACTACGAGCAGTACGTC.

J is TRBJ1-2 and V is TRBV4-1; D gene ambiguous. Germline V lookup: CDR1 MGHRA, CDR2 YSYEKL. The CDR3 length is 15 residues. Trimming took 1 base from V and 3 from J, leaving 12 bases between them. The CDR3 sequence: CASSQVQTADYGYTF. The DNA for the CDR3 is TGCGCCAGCAGCCAAGTGCAGACGGCGGACTATGGCTACACCTTC.

V gene TRBV7-2 combines with J gene TRBJ2-5; D gene unclear. V was shortened by 4 bases and J by 1 base, with 7 bases between the two germline ends. The CDR3 runs 13 residues. Per germline, CDR1 SGHTA and CDR2 FQGNSA. CDR3 DNA: TGTGCCAGCAGCTCTCCTGTCCAAGAGACCCAGTACTTC. Translated: CASSSPVQETQYF.

The V gene is TRBV10-3, the J gene TRBJ2-1; TRBD1 matches 9 bases. Germline V gene sequence: CDR1 ENHRY, CDR2 SYGVKD. V lost 2 bases, J lost 15 bases, and 5 bases stayed unmatched. The CDR3 is made up of 12 amino acids. CDR3 residues: CAISETGTGPFF. CDR3 DNA sequence: TGTGCCATCAGTGAGACCGGGACAGGGCCGTTCTTC.

The chain employs TRBV6-1 and TRBJ1-2; 7 nucleotides line up with TRBD1. The J segment lost 4 bases and the V segment lost 3 bases, leaving 5 bases of the junction unmatched. From germline, CDR1 is MNHNS and CDR2 SASEGT. This CDR3 has 14 residues. The CDR3 DNA is TGTGCCAGCAGTGACAAGACAGGGCCCTATGGCTACACCTTC. Its translation is CASSDKTGPYGYTF.

This clone was found once. In DNA form, the CDR3 reads TGTGCCAGTAAAGGACAGAACACCGGGGAGCTGTTTTTT. Translated: CASKGQNTGELFF. This rearrangement joins TRBV19 to TRBJ2-2; perhaps TRBD1 as D (5 bases). Trimming shortened V by 7 bases and J by 1 base, and 7 bases separated the two germline ends. CDR1 LNHDA and CDR2 SQIVND come from the germline V gene (reference sequence). The CDR3 runs 13 residues.

This clone was seen a handful of times. V is TRBV27 and J is TRBJ2-5; 12 bases line up with TRBD2. The V segment lost 3 bases and the J segment 5 bases; nucleotides outside the gene matches: 1. Germline assignment: CDR1 MNHEY and CDR2 SMNVEV (reference sequence). This CDR3 has 14 amino acids. The CDR3: CASSFGTSGETQYF. In DNA form, the CDR3 reads TGTGCCAGCAGTTTCGGGACTAGCGGGGAGACCCAGTACTTC.

The chain recombines TRBV11-2 with TRBJ2-5, with D possibly matching TRBD2 (6 bases). Trimming removed 1 base from V and 2 bases from J, with 8 bases in between. CDR1 and CDR2 (germline): SGHAT, FQNNGV. This CDR3 spans 14 amino acids. CDR3 in amino acids: CASSLVGGQETQYF. CDR3 nucleotide sequence: TGTGCCAGCAGCTTAGTCGGGGGACAAGAGACCCAGTACTTC.

This chain's CDR3 is CASSSSGWVTDTQYF. The CDR3 DNA reads as TGTGCCAGCAGCTCAAGCGGGTGGGTCACAGATACGCAGTATTTT. V is TRBV7-3 and J is TRBJ2-3; D is perhaps TRBD2 (6 bases). CDR1 is SGHTA and CDR2 is FQGTGA in the germline V gene. Trimming stripped 4 bases from V and 2 bases from J, with 13 bases between. The CDR3 consists of 15 residues. Combining the CDR3 with reference TRBV7-3 and TRBJ2-3 gives the whole variable domain GAGVSQTPSNKVTEKGKYVELRCDPISGHTALYWYRQSLGQGPEFLIYFQGTGAADDSGLPNDRFFAVRPEGSVSTLKIQRTERGDSAVYLCASSSSGWVTDTQYFGPGTRLTVL.

The V call is TRBV7-6, the J call TRBJ2-7; 10 bases map to TRBD1. The ends lost 2 bases at V and 2 bases at J; junction bases unmatched: 3. The CDR3 consists of 15 residues. CDR1 and CDR2 from the germline V gene are SGHVS and FNYEAQ. CDR3 DNA: TGTGCCAGCAGCTTATTTGGGACAGGGGCCTACGAGCAGTACTTC. It encodes CASSLFGTGAYEQYF.

This sequence joins TRBV27 and TRBJ1-2; D remains ambiguous. The CDR3 totals 11 residues. Deletions cut 4 bases from V and 8 bases from J, with 8 bases between. CDR1 is MNHEY and CDR2 is SMNVEV in the germline V gene (reference sequence). CDR3 in amino acids: CASSSGAGYTF. The CDR3, as DNA: TGTGCCAGCAGTTCGGGTGCGGGCTACACCTTC.

This clone was counted a few times. The CDR3 loop is CASRGDLSTDEQFF. The CDR3 bases are TGTGCCAGCAGGGGGGACTTATCCACGGATGAGCAGTTCTTC. The chain links TRBV6-4 to TRBJ2-1; possible D gene TRBD2, 6 bases. The CDR3 sequence is 14 residues long. V was clipped by 6 bases and J by 8 bases, with 17 bases between them. Germline loops: CDR1 MRHNA, CDR2 SNTAGT.

The rearrangement uses TRBV2 and TRBJ2-1; 7 bases agree with TRBD2. CDR3 length: 14 residues. V gave up 7 bases and J gave up 7 bases; unmatched junction bases: 10. In germline, CDR1 is SNHLY, CDR2 FYNNEI. CDR3 residues: CASKEPVGRNEQFF. For the CDR3, the DNA is TGTGCCAGCAAAGAGCCAGTCGGGAGGAATGAGCAGTTCTTC.

This sequence joins TRBV4-3 and TRBJ2-7; no clear D gene. The CDR3 contains 16 residues. V lost 1 base and J 2 bases, leaving 15 bases between the germline ends. From germline, CDR1 is LGHNA and CDR2 YSLEER. The CDR3 is CASSQGASRNPYEQYF. CDR3 coding DNA: TGCGCCAGCAGCCAAGGGGCCTCAAGAAACCCCTACGAGCAGTACTTC.

This clone was recorded a few times. The chain carries TRBV5-4 and TRBJ1-2, with D perhaps matching TRBD1 (5 bases). This CDR3 spans 13 amino acids. Trimming left V 5 bases short and J 4 bases short, with 12 bases between. Looked up from germline, CDR1 is SGHNT and CDR2 is YYREEE (reference sequence). The CDR3 DNA is TGTGCCAGCAGGGCAGGGCCGATCTATGGCTACACCTTC. Translated: CASRAGPIYGYTF.

V usage is TRBV6-6 and J usage is TRBJ1-2, with 9 positions matching TRBD1. This CDR3 is 11 amino acids long. Germline loops: CDR1 MNHNY, CDR2 SVGAGI (reference sequence). CDR3 sequence reads: CATGTGFSYTF. As DNA, the CDR3 is TGTGCGACCGGGACAGGGTTTAGCTACACCTTC.

Points on this clone: An end of the junction does not agree with germline; a read error may underlie this. This chain links TRBV6-9 with TRBJ2-7; weak D call: TRBD1 (6 bases). CDR1 and CDR2 from the germline V gene are MNHGY and SVAAGI. This CDR3 has 13 amino acids. In DNA form, the CDR3 reads TGTGCCAGCAGGGGACATACAAACTACGCGCAGTACTTC. This codes for CASRGHTNYAQYF.

The chain links TRBV2 to TRBJ2-1; the D is unclear. The V gene's germline CDR1 is SNHLY and CDR2 FYNNEI. The germline V and J ends were trimmed by 1 base and 10 bases, with 5 bases remaining between them. The CDR3 covers 11 residues. CDR3 in amino acids: CASSEVVEQFF. The CDR3 DNA sequence: TGTGCCAGCAGTGAAGTAGTGGAGCAGTTCTTC.

The sample holds a few counts of this clone. J is TRBJ1-1 and V is TRBV6-5; D is uncertain. In germline, CDR1 is MNHEY, CDR2 SVGAGI. This CDR3 is built from 11 residues. Between the trimmed V and J ends, which lost 6 bases and 3 bases, there was a span of 5 bases. CDR3 protein: CASRGDTEAFF. DNA of the CDR3: TGTGCCAGCAGGGGAGACACTGAAGCTTTCTTT.

This rearrangement joins TRBV4-1 to TRBJ2-1; D not resolved. Trimming stripped 0 bases from V and 5 bases from J, with 8 bases between. This CDR3 is built from 14 residues. CDR1 is MGHRA, CDR2 YSYEKL, per germline. CDR3 nucleotide sequence: TGCGCCAGCAGCCAAGAGTTTCGTGACAATGAGCAGTTCTTC. It encodes CASSQEFRDNEQFF.

This clone was detected only a few times. The genes are TRBV6-5 and TRBJ1-6; D gene unclear. V was clipped by 1 base and J by 7 bases, with 8 bases between them. This CDR3 spans 14 amino acids. Germline values: CDR1 MNHEY, CDR2 SVGAGI. The CDR3 here is CASSYWIQNSPLHF. CDR3 sequence (DNA): TGTGCCAGCAGTTACTGGATACAGAATTCACCCCTCCACTTT.